These 21 T cell receptor beta chains were all obtained from the same sample, sequenced in a study of blood T cell repertoires in COVID-19. Assay used: immunoSEQ multiplex PCR; TCRdb lists only in-frame clones, some missing. This table holds approximately 90,000 clones, 65% to 90% found once. The sequencing sample was made of peripheral blood. All receptors derive from a woman of 80 years or more with acute or convalescent COVID-19.

V usage is TRBV9 and J usage is TRBJ2-1; 7 bases align to TRBD1. CDR1 and CDR2 (germline): SGDLS, YYNGEE. CDR3 length equals 16 residues. V shed 4 bases and J 1 base; nucleotides not matched to a gene: 8. CDR3: CASSPPGQISYNEQFF. The CDR3, as DNA: TGTGCCAGCAGCCCACCGGGACAGATTTCCTACAATGAGCAGTTCTTC.

This chain connects TRBV9 to TRBJ1-1; D remains ambiguous. This CDR3 spans 14 amino acids. From germline, CDR1 is SGDLS and CDR2 YYNGEE. V was clipped by 0 bases and J by 4 bases, with 10 bases between them. The CDR3 spells CASSVVDIRTEAFF. CDR3 sequence (DNA): TGTGCCAGCAGCGTAGTCGACATACGCACTGAAGCTTTCTTT.

This sequence joins TRBV3-1 (or the pseudogene TRBV3-2) and TRBJ1-2; 7 nucleotides align to TRBD1. This CDR3 is 17 amino acids long. V shed 4 bases, J shed 2 bases, and the junction held 13 bases outside the gene matches. Germline V gene data show CDR1 as LGHDT and CDR2 as YNNKEL (reference sequence). In nucleotides, the CDR3 is TGTGCCAGCAGCCTACGACAGGGCTCGTGGGTCAACTATGGCTACACCTTC. Translating gives CASSLRQGSWVNYGYTF.

The chain carries TRBV2 and TRBJ1-1, with TRBD1 as a possible D gene (6 bases). V was pared by 6 bases and J by 8 bases, with 10 bases between. This CDR3 region has 11 residues. From germline, CDR1 is SNHLY and CDR2 FYNNEI. DNA for the CDR3: TGTGCCAGCAGGCAGGGGCCGGAAGCTTTCTTT. Translating gives CASRQGPEAFF.

This chain connects TRBV9 to TRBJ2-2; D is possibly TRBD1 (6 bases). V shed 0 bases and J shed 6 bases, with 18 bases lying between them. The CDR3 runs 17 residues. Per germline, CDR1 SGDLS and CDR2 YYNGEE. The CDR3 region has the DNA TGTGCCAGCAGCGTAGCTCTGGGGGATGGGGGCCCCGGGGAGCTGTTTTTT. Translating it yields CASSVALGDGGPGELFF.

This clone came up once. This chain connects TRBV7-8 to TRBJ1-6; tentative D call: TRBD1 (6 bases). Trimming stripped 1 base from V and 9 bases from J, with 13 bases between. Germline V gives CDR1 SGHVS, CDR2 FQNEAQ. The CDR3 runs to 15 residues. CDR3 sequence reads: CASSLVSGESSPLHF. DNA for the CDR3: TGTGCCAGCAGCTTAGTCTCAGGGGAGAGTTCACCCCTCCACTTT.

V is TRBV19 and J is TRBJ2-1; 11 nucleotides align to TRBD2. V trimming: 5 bases; J trimming: 1 base; junction bases outside the gene matches: 1. The CDR3 is 15 residues long. Looked up from germline, CDR1 is LNHDA and CDR2 is SQIVND (reference sequence). CDR3 nucleotides: TGTGCCAGTAGTGGGACTAGCGGTTCCTACAATGAGCAGTTCTTC. Its translation is CASSGTSGSYNEQFF.

This chain joins TRBV19 and TRBJ1-5; D perhaps matches TRBD1 (6 bases). CDR1 is LNHDA, CDR2 SQIVND, per germline (reference sequence). V was clipped by 5 bases and J by 4 bases, with 12 bases between them. The CDR3 length is 14 residues. The CDR3 DNA is TGTGCCAGTAGTCACCAACAGGGAAATCAGCCCCAGCATTTT. Amino acids: CASSHQQGNQPQHF. Full variable domain (remainder filled in from reference TRBV19 and TRBJ1-5): DGGITQSPKYLFRKEGQNVTLSCEQNLNHDAMYWYRQDPGQGLRLIYYSQIVNDFQKGDIAEGYSVSREKKESFPLTVTSAQKNPTAFYLCASSHQQGNQPQHFGDGTRLSIL.

The chain carries TRBV10-3 and TRBJ2-2; tentatively, D is TRBD2 (6 bases). V lost 6 bases and J 5 bases, leaving 13 bases between the germline ends. Germline loops: CDR1 ENHRY, CDR2 SYGVKD. The CDR3 spans 14 residues. The CDR3 DNA follows: TGTGCCATCAGGGGCCGCGGGGAGACCGGGGAGCTGTTTTTT. This gives the protein CAIRGRGETGELFF.

CDR3: CASSQLRNEQFF. The CDR3 DNA reads as TGTGCCAGCAGCCAGTTGCGCAATGAGCAGTTCTTC. The chain carries TRBV7-8 and TRBJ2-1; D is uncertain. The germline V gene has CDR1 SGHVS and CDR2 FQNEAQ. With 5 bases removed from V and 6 bases from J, the gap between germline ends came to 8 bases. The CDR3 contains 12 residues.

This clone has only one observation. This sequence joins TRBV5-1 and TRBJ2-1; 9 nucleotides align to TRBD2. The V gene end was trimmed by 4 bases and the J gene end by 10 bases; junction bases not matched to a gene: 12. The CDR3 is made up of 15 amino acids. Germline values: CDR1 SGHRS, CDR2 YFSETQ. CDR3 residues: CASSAAGTSLGEQFF. The CDR3 bases are TGCGCCAGCAGCGCCGCCGGGACTAGCTTGGGGGAGCAGTTCTTC.

The chain combines TRBV9 with TRBJ1-6; D not certain. V was clipped by 4 bases and J by 6 bases, with 8 bases between them. Germline V gene lookup returns CDR1 SGDLS and CDR2 YYNGEE. This CDR3 is built from 13 residues. This CDR3 is CASSSSSNSPLHF. The DNA of the CDR3 is TGTGCCAGCAGCTCCTCCAGTAATTCACCCCTCCACTTT.

The rearrangement links TRBV3-1 (or the pseudogene TRBV3-2) to TRBJ1-2, with 7 bases aligning to TRBD1. The V gene end was trimmed by 0 bases and the J gene end by 8 bases; junction bases not matched to a gene: 12. The CDR3 covers 16 residues. The germline CDR1 and CDR2 sequences are LGHDT and YNNKEL (reference sequence). The CDR3 sequence is CASSQDWGDRARGYTF. The CDR3 DNA is TGTGCCAGCAGCCAAGATTGGGGCGACAGGGCGAGGGGCTACACCTTC.

The CDR3 nucleotides read TGTGCCAGCAGTCAGACAGGGTCCTACGAGCAGTACTTC. Encoded protein: CASSQTGSYEQYF. The V gene is TRBV12-3 or TRBV12-4, the J gene TRBJ2-7; 7 nucleotides line up with TRBD1. The CDR3 loop spans 13 amino acids. The trim removed 5 bases at V and 1 base at J, leaving 2 bases unmatched.

A single count supports this clone. V usage is TRBV11-2 and J usage is TRBJ2-5; 8 bases agree with TRBD2. This CDR3 spans 16 amino acids. The germline V gene encodes CDR1 SGHAT and CDR2 FQNNGV. V gave up 5 bases and J gave up 2 bases; unmatched junction bases: 10. Written as DNA, the CDR3 is TGTGCCAGCAGCCCCCGATTGGGACTAGAACAAGAGACCCAGTACTTC. Amino acids: CASSPRLGLEQETQYF.

The chain joins TRBV10-3 to TRBJ2-7, with 9 bases identical to TRBD1. The ends lost 6 bases at V and 3 bases at J; junction bases unmatched: 6. Germline V lookup: CDR1 ENHRY, CDR2 SYGVKD. The CDR3 runs 14 residues. CDR3 sequence (DNA): TGTGCCATCAGACAGACAGGGGGGTTCTACGAGCAGTACTTC. Residues: CAIRQTGGFYEQYF.

The chain links TRBV24-1 to TRBJ1-1; D ambiguous. Trimming removed 9 bases from V and 1 base from J, with 11 bases in between. The germline CDR1 and CDR2 sequences are KGHDR and SFDVKD. CDR3 size: 13 residues. The DNA of the CDR3 is TGTGCCACCCGGTCCCCAGGGAACACTGAAGCTTTCTTT. Translation: CATRSPGNTEAFF.

The chain employs TRBV11-2 and TRBJ2-1; 11 nucleotides match TRBD2. Germline CDR1 reads SGHAT; CDR2 reads FQNNGV. The V gene end was trimmed by 1 base and the J gene end by 5 bases; junction bases not matched to a gene: 7. The CDR3 loop spans 17 amino acids. The CDR3 bases are TGTGCCAGCAGCTTAGTTGTAGCGGGGGGGGCTGACAATGAGCAGTTCTTC. It specifies CASSLVVAGGADNEQFF.

The chain employs TRBV6-1 and TRBJ1-1; weak D call: TRBD1 (6 bases). The CDR3 totals 19 residues. Trimming cost V 3 bases and J 6 bases, with 29 bases left between them. In germline, CDR1 is MNHNS, CDR2 SASEGT. CDR3 amino acids: CASSEALWGGRKKKSEAFF. In nucleotides, the CDR3 is TGTGCCAGCAGTGAGGCTTTGTGGGGGGGGCGAAAGAAAAAATCTGAAGCTTTCTTT.

The chain employs TRBV19 and TRBJ2-7, with 9 nucleotides matching TRBD1. CDR1 is LNHDA, CDR2 SQIVND, per germline (reference sequence). The CDR3 is 13 residues long. With 7 bases clipped from V and 3 bases from J, the junction kept 4 bases outside the gene matches. CDR3 nucleotides: TGTGCCAGTACCTCGGGACAGGGCTACGAGCAGTACTTC. Its protein product is CASTSGQGYEQYF.

V usage is TRBV4-2 and J usage is TRBJ2-5; possible D gene TRBD2, 5 bases. CDR3 length: 15 residues. Trimming removed 0 bases from V and 1 base from J, with 9 bases in between. Germline V lookup: CDR1 LGHNA, CDR2 YNFKEQ. The DNA for the CDR3 is TGTGCCAGCAGCCAAGAACCAGCGGCCCAAGAGACCCAGTACTTC. Protein product: CASSQEPAAQETQYF.